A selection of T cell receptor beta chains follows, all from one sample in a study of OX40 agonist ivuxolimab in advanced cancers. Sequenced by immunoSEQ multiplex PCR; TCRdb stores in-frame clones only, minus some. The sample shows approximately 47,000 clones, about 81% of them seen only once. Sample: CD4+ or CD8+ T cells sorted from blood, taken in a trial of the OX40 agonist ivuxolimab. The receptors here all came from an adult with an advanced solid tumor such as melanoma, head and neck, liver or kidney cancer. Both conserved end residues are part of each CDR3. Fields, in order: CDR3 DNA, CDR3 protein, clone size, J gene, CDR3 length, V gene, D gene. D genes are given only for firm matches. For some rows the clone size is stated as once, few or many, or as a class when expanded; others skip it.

CDR3nt: TGTGCCAGCAGCTTAGAGGGGGCCAACAATCAGCCCCAGCATTTT
CDR3aa: CASSLEGANNQPQHF
abundance: NA
j_gene: TRBJ1-5
len: 15
v_gene: TRBV7-2
d_gene: TRBD1

CDR3nt: TGTGCCAGCAGCTTAACGACTTCAGATACGCAGTATTTT
CDR3aa: CASSLTTSDTQYF
abundance: NA
j_gene: TRBJ2-3
len: 13
v_gene: TRBV7-2
d_gene: NA

CDR3nt: TGTGCCAGCAGCCAAGATATAGGGGGAGGGTACATTCAGTACTTC
CDR3aa: CASSQDIGGGYIQYF
abundance: NA
j_gene: TRBJ2-4
len: 15
v_gene: TRBV4-2
d_gene: NA

CDR3nt: TGTGCCAGTAAGGCAGCGAACTCCTACGAGCAGTACTTC
CDR3aa: CASKAANSYEQYF
abundance: medium-sized
j_gene: TRBJ2-7
len: 13
v_gene: TRBV19
d_gene: NA

CDR3nt: TGTGCCTGGAGTGTCGACAGCTATGGCTACACCTTC
CDR3aa: CAWSVDSYGYTF
abundance: NA
j_gene: TRBJ1-2
len: 12
v_gene: TRBV30
d_gene: NA

CDR3nt: TGTGCCAGCAGTGAACTTACTAGCGGGAGGGCCTTAGAGTTCTTC
CDR3aa: CASSELTSGRALEFF
abundance: NA
j_gene: TRBJ2-1
len: 15
v_gene: TRBV2
d_gene: TRBD2

CDR3nt: TGTGCCAGCAGTGCCGAGGGAGGCCCGGAGACCCAGTACTTC
CDR3aa: CASSAEGGPETQYF
abundance: NA
j_gene: TRBJ2-5
len: 14
v_gene: TRBV2
d_gene: NA

CDR3nt: TGCGCCAGCAGCCGGGACAGGGGCCCCTCTGGGGCCAACGTCCTGACTTTC
CDR3aa: CASSRDRGPSGANVLTF
abundance: NA
j_gene: TRBJ2-6
len: 17
v_gene: TRBV5-1
d_gene: TRBD1

CDR3nt: TGTGCCAGCAGCTCTTTGGCCTGGAACACTGAAGCTTTCTTT
CDR3aa: CASSSLAWNTEAFF
abundance: NA
j_gene: TRBJ1-1
len: 14
v_gene: TRBV7-2
d_gene: NA

CDR3nt: TGTGCCAGCGGACAGGGGGCGAAAGGCTACACCTTC
CDR3aa: CASGQGAKGYTF
abundance: NA
j_gene: TRBJ1-2
len: 12
v_gene: TRBV6-6
d_gene: TRBD1

CDR3nt: TGTGCCAGCAGAAGAGACAGGGGAGGGGAGCTGTTTTTT
CDR3aa: CASRRDRGGELFF
abundance: NA
j_gene: TRBJ2-2
len: 13
v_gene: TRBV2
d_gene: TRBD1

CDR3nt: TGCGCCAGCAGCCAACCACTACGAAGTGGGAACACTGAAGCTTTCTTT
CDR3aa: CASSQPLRSGNTEAFF
abundance: NA
j_gene: TRBJ1-1
len: 16
v_gene: TRBV4-1
d_gene: NA

CDR3nt: TGTGCCAGCAGGGCCCTGACAGGGGCGGGGAACACTGAAGCTTTCTTT
CDR3aa: CASRALTGAGNTEAFF
abundance: NA
j_gene: TRBJ1-1
len: 16
v_gene: TRBV5-4
d_gene: TRBD1

CDR3nt: TGTGCCAGTACCGATGGACAGGGGCGAGGGAACACTGAAGCTTTCTTT
CDR3aa: CASTDGQGRGNTEAFF
abundance: NA
j_gene: TRBJ1-1
len: 16
v_gene: TRBV19
d_gene: TRBD1

CDR3nt: TGTGCCAGCAGCGCTCATTCGACCGGGACAGCGGGGGGCTACACCTTC
CDR3aa: CASSAHSTGTAGGYTF
abundance: NA
j_gene: TRBJ1-2
len: 16
v_gene: TRBV9
d_gene: TRBD1

CDR3nt: TGTGCCAGTATGGGGGGCAGGGGACGCCAGCCCCAGCATTTT
CDR3aa: CASMGGRGRQPQHF
abundance: NA
j_gene: TRBJ1-5
len: 14
v_gene: TRBV19
d_gene: NA

CDR3nt: TGTGCCAGCAGCGTCCCATCAGATGGGACTGAAGCTTTCTTT
CDR3aa: CASSVPSDGTEAFF
abundance: NA
j_gene: TRBJ1-1
len: 14
v_gene: TRBV9
d_gene: NA

CDR3nt: TGCGCCAGCAGTCCTCAGGGGTCTCAGCCCCAGCATTTT
CDR3aa: CASSPQGSQPQHF
abundance: NA
j_gene: TRBJ1-5
len: 13
v_gene: TRBV10-2
d_gene: NA

CDR3nt: TGTGCCAGCAGCTTAGACGGGACGATATATGAGCAGTACTTC
CDR3aa: CASSLDGTIYEQYF
abundance: NA
j_gene: TRBJ2-7
len: 14
v_gene: TRBV11-2
d_gene: NA

CDR3nt: TGTGCCAGCAGCTTGTTTCAGGGGGCAAGGGAGACCCAGTACTTC
CDR3aa: CASSLFQGARETQYF
abundance: NA
j_gene: TRBJ2-5
len: 15
v_gene: TRBV5-4
d_gene: TRBD1

CDR3nt: TGTGCCAGTCGTCTATGGGGGTCAGGGGACACCGGGGAGCTGTTTTTT
CDR3aa: CASRLWGSGDTGELFF
abundance: once
j_gene: TRBJ2-2
len: 16
v_gene: TRBV19
d_gene: NA

CDR3nt: TGTGCCAGCAGCTTAGGGGGGTATGGCAGGGGTAGGTACGAGCAGTACTTC
CDR3aa: CASSLGGYGRGRYEQYF
abundance: NA
j_gene: TRBJ2-7
len: 17
v_gene: TRBV11-2
d_gene: NA

CDR3nt: TGTGCCAGCAGTCAGACAGGGAACTATGGCTACACCTTC
CDR3aa: CASSQTGNYGYTF
abundance: medium-sized
j_gene: TRBJ1-2
len: 13
v_gene: TRBV2
d_gene: TRBD1

CDR3nt: TGCGCCAGCAGCCAAGATAGTCGCGCTAATTCTTACACTGAAGCTTTCTTT
CDR3aa: CASSQDSRANSYTEAFF
abundance: NA
j_gene: TRBJ1-1
len: 17
v_gene: TRBV4-1
d_gene: NA

CDR3nt: TGTGCCAGCAGCTTGGCCGCGGCTAGCGGCTACAATGAGCAGTTCTTC
CDR3aa: CASSLAAASGYNEQFF
abundance: once
j_gene: TRBJ2-1
len: 16
v_gene: TRBV5-4
d_gene: TRBD2

CDR3nt: TGTGCCAGCTCCCGGGACACTGGAAACACCATATATTTT
CDR3aa: CASSRDTGNTIYF
abundance: NA
j_gene: TRBJ1-3
len: 13
v_gene: TRBV2
d_gene: NA

CDR3nt: TGTGCCAGCAGCGTACGGACTTACCCGGGCACAGATACGCAGTATTTT
CDR3aa: CASSVRTYPGTDTQYF
abundance: NA
j_gene: TRBJ2-3
len: 16
v_gene: TRBV9
d_gene: NA

CDR3nt: TGTGCCAGCTCACCTGGGGGACAGGGAAATCAGCCCCAGCATTTT
CDR3aa: CASSPGGQGNQPQHF
abundance: few
j_gene: TRBJ1-5
len: 15
v_gene: TRBV18
d_gene: TRBD1

CDR3nt: TGTGCCAGCAGCTTGGTTGGTTGGAATGAAAAACTGTTTTTT
CDR3aa: CASSLVGWNEKLFF
abundance: NA
j_gene: TRBJ1-4
len: 14
v_gene: TRBV5-5
d_gene: NA

CDR3nt: TGTGCCAGCACCGTCCGAGGACAGTCATATGGCTACACCTTC
CDR3aa: CASTVRGQSYGYTF
abundance: NA
j_gene: TRBJ1-2
len: 14
v_gene: TRBV2
d_gene: NA

CDR3nt: TGTGCCAGCAAAATCATGACAGGGCTGGAGACCCAGTACTTC
CDR3aa: CASKIMTGLETQYF
abundance: NA
j_gene: TRBJ2-5
len: 14
v_gene: TRBV6-1
d_gene: TRBD1

CDR3nt: TGTGCCAGCAGTCTCGTCTCCGAGCAGTACTTC
CDR3aa: CASSLVSEQYF
abundance: NA
j_gene: TRBJ2-7
len: 11
v_gene: TRBV6-6
d_gene: NA

CDR3nt: TGCGCCAGCAGCTCCCTGGGCCTCGGAAACACCATATATTTT
CDR3aa: CASSSLGLGNTIYF
abundance: NA
j_gene: TRBJ1-3
len: 14
v_gene: TRBV5-1
d_gene: NA

CDR3nt: TGTGCCAGCAGCTTAGTCGGAGGGTCCCCCGAGCAGTACTTC
CDR3aa: CASSLVGGSPEQYF
abundance: NA
j_gene: TRBJ2-7
len: 14
v_gene: TRBV7-6
d_gene: NA

CDR3nt: TGTGCCAGCAGTTACTCGGCAGTTTATGGCTACACCTTC
CDR3aa: CASSYSAVYGYTF
abundance: NA
j_gene: TRBJ1-2
len: 13
v_gene: TRBV6-5
d_gene: NA

CDR3nt: TGTGCCAGCTACGGGACTAGCGGCTACGAGCAGTACTTC
CDR3aa: CASYGTSGYEQYF
abundance: NA
j_gene: TRBJ2-7
len: 13
v_gene: TRBV18
d_gene: TRBD2

CDR3nt: TGTGCCAGCAGCTACCGGACTAGCGGGAGGGGGGACGAGCAGTACTTC
CDR3aa: CASSYRTSGRGDEQYF
abundance: NA
j_gene: TRBJ2-7
len: 16
v_gene: TRBV11-2
d_gene: TRBD2

CDR3nt: TGTGCCAGCAGCTCGGATATGACAGGGGGGTACGAGCAGTACTTC
CDR3aa: CASSSDMTGGYEQYF
abundance: NA
j_gene: TRBJ2-7
len: 15
v_gene: TRBV7-9
d_gene: TRBD1

CDR3nt: TGTGCCAGCAGGGGACAGGGAGGTCAGCCCCAGCATTTT
CDR3aa: CASRGQGGQPQHF
abundance: NA
j_gene: TRBJ1-5
len: 13
v_gene: TRBV2
d_gene: TRBD1

CDR3nt: TGTGCCACCACGAAGGACAGAACCTACGAGCAGTACTTC
CDR3aa: CATTKDRTYEQYF
abundance: NA
j_gene: TRBJ2-7
len: 13
v_gene: TRBV25-1
d_gene: NA

CDR3nt: TGTGCCAGTAGTGACCGACAGGGGGCGTTTGGTTCCAACTATGGCTACACCTTC
CDR3aa: CASSDRQGAFGSNYGYTF
abundance: NA
j_gene: TRBJ1-2
len: 18
v_gene: TRBV19
d_gene: TRBD1

CDR3nt: TGTGCCTGGAGTCCCCCGGGGGCTTTCTATGGCTACACCTTC
CDR3aa: CAWSPPGAFYGYTF
abundance: few
j_gene: TRBJ1-2
len: 14
v_gene: TRBV30
d_gene: NA

CDR3nt: TGTGCCAGCAGCTTTGGAAGACAGAACGAGCAGTACTTC
CDR3aa: CASSFGRQNEQYF
abundance: NA
j_gene: TRBJ2-7
len: 13
v_gene: TRBV7-2
d_gene: NA

CDR3nt: TGTGCCAGCAGATCCGGGGGGTGGGGAAACAATCAGCCCCAGCATTTT
CDR3aa: CASRSGGWGNNQPQHF
abundance: few
j_gene: TRBJ1-5
len: 16
v_gene: TRBV27
d_gene: NA

CDR3nt: TGTGCCAGTAGTGCGGACAGGGGGCAGGAAGAGACCCAGTACTTC
CDR3aa: CASSADRGQEETQYF
abundance: NA
j_gene: TRBJ2-5
len: 15
v_gene: TRBV19
d_gene: TRBD1

CDR3nt: TGTGCCAGCAGTTCATCACGGCCAGGGAGGGAGACCCAGTACTTC
CDR3aa: CASSSSRPGRETQYF
abundance: NA
j_gene: TRBJ2-5
len: 15
v_gene: TRBV2
d_gene: NA

CDR3nt: TGTGCCAGTAGCCGGGACAGGGCATCCGACGAGCAGTACTTC
CDR3aa: CASSRDRASDEQYF
abundance: once
j_gene: TRBJ2-7
len: 14
v_gene: TRBV19
d_gene: TRBD1

CDR3nt: TGCGCCAGCAGCCAAGATAGGAGGACTAGCGGAGATACGCAGTATTTT
CDR3aa: CASSQDRRTSGDTQYF
abundance: NA
j_gene: TRBJ2-3
len: 16
v_gene: TRBV4-1
d_gene: TRBD2

CDR3nt: TGTGCCAGCAGTGATAGAGGTCTCGGCGACGAGCAGTACTTC
CDR3aa: CASSDRGLGDEQYF
abundance: once
j_gene: TRBJ2-7
len: 14
v_gene: TRBV25-1
d_gene: NA

CDR3nt: TGCGCCAGCAGCTTGGGGCTAGCGGGAGACACCCGACGATTGCAAGAGACCCAGTACTTC
CDR3aa: CASSLGLAGDTRRLQETQYF
abundance: few
j_gene: TRBJ2-5
len: 20
v_gene: TRBV5-1
d_gene: TRBD2

CDR3nt: TGTGCCAGCAGCTTATCTCAGCGGGGGATAGATACGCAGTATTTT
CDR3aa: CASSLSQRGIDTQYF
abundance: few
j_gene: TRBJ2-3
len: 15
v_gene: TRBV11-2
d_gene: TRBD2

CDR3nt: TGCGCCAGCAGCGCTCTTACACAGGGGGAGAGCACTGAAGCTTTCTTT
CDR3aa: CASSALTQGESTEAFF
abundance: NA
j_gene: TRBJ1-1
len: 16
v_gene: TRBV5-1
d_gene: TRBD1

CDR3nt: TGTGCCATCAGCGACAGTGGAGGTGGCTACACCTTC
CDR3aa: CAISDSGGGYTF
abundance: NA
j_gene: TRBJ1-2
len: 12
v_gene: TRBV10-3
d_gene: NA